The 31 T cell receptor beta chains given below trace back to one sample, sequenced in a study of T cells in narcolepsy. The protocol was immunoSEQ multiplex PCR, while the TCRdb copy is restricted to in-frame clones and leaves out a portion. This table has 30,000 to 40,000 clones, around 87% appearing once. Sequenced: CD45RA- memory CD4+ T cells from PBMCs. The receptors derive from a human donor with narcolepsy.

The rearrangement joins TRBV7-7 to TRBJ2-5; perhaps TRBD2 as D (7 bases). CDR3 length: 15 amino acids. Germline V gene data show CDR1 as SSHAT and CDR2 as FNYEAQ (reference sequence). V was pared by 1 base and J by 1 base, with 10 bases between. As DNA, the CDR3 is TGTGCCAGCAGCTTAGGGGCGGGGGCCCAAGAGACCCAGTACTTC. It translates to CASSLGAGAQETQYF.

The chain's CDR3 is CAWRTGNTEAFF. In nucleotides, the CDR3 is TGTGCCTGGAGAACGGGGAACACTGAAGCTTTCTTT. This chain uses TRBV30 with TRBJ1-1, with D uncertain. CDR3 length equals 12 residues. The V gene's germline CDR1 is GTSNPN and CDR2 SVGIG (reference sequence). V lost 3 bases and J lost 1, with 6 bases in between.

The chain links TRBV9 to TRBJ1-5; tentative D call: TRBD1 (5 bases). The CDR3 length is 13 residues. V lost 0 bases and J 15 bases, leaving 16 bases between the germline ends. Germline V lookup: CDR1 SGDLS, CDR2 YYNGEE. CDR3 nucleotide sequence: TGTGCCAGCAGCGTAGATGTGAGGGACCAGCCGCATTTT. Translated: CASSVDVRDQPHF.

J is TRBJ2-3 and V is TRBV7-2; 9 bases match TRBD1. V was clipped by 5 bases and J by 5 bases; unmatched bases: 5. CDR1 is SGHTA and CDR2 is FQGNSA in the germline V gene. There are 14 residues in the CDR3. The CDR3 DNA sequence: TGTGCCAGCAGCCGGACAGGGGCAGGAGATACGCAGTATTTT. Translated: CASSRTGAGDTQYF. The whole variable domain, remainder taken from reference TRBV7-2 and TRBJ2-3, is GAGVSQSPSNKVTEKGKDVELRCDPISGHTALYWYRQSLGQGLEFLIYFQGNSAPDKSGLPSDRFSAERTGGSVSTLTIQRTQQEDSAVYLCASSRTGAGDTQYFGPGTRLTVL.

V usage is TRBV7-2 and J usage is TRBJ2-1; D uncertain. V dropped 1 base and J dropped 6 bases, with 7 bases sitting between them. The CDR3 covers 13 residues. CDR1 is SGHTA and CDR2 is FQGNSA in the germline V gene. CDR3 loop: CASSLGPSNEQFF. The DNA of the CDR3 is TGTGCCAGCAGCTTAGGGCCATCCAATGAGCAGTTCTTC.

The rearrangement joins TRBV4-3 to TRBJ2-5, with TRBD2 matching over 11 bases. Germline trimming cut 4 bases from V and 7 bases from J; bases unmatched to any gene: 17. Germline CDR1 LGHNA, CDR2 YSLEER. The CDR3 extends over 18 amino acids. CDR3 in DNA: TGCGCCAGCAGCCTCCAAAATCCCCAGCTAGCGGGGGGAGGGACCCAGTACTTC. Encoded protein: CASSLQNPQLAGGGTQYF.

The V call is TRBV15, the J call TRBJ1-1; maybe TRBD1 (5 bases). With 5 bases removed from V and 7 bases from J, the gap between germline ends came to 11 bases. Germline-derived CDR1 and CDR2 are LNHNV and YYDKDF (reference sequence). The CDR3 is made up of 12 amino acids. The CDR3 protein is CATSLPRGEAFF. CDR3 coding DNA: TGTGCCACCAGCCTTCCGAGGGGTGAAGCTTTCTTT.

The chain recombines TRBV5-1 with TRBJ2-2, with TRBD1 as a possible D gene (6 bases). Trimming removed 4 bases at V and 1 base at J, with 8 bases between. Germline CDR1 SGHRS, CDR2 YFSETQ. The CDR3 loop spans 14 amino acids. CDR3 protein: CASSQTGNTGELFF. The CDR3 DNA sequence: TGCGCCAGCAGCCAGACAGGGAACACCGGGGAGCTGTTTTTT.

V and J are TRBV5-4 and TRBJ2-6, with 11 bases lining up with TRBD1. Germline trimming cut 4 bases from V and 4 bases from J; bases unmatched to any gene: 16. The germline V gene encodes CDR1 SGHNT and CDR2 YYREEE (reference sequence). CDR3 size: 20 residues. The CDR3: CASSPPRLGQGGRGANVLTF. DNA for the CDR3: TGTGCCAGCAGCCCACCCCGCCTGGGACAGGGGGGTCGAGGGGCCAACGTCCTGACTTTC.

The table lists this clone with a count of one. This CDR3 is CASSLVEGQPQHF. In DNA, the CDR3 is TGTGCCAGCAGCTTGGTAGAAGGTCAGCCCCAGCATTTT. V is TRBV7-8 and J is TRBJ1-5; D is ambiguous. This CDR3 is 13 amino acids long. The germline V and J ends were trimmed by 3 bases and 6 bases, with 9 bases remaining between them. CDR1 SGHVS and CDR2 FQNEAQ come from the germline V gene. Using reference TRBV7-8 and TRBJ1-5 for the parts outside the CDR3, the full variable domain is GAGVSQSPRYKVAKRGQDVALRCDPISGHVSLFWYQQALGQGPEFLTYFQNEAQLDKSGLPSDRFFAERPEGSVSTLKIQRTQQEDSAVYLCASSLVEGQPQHFGDGTRLSIL.

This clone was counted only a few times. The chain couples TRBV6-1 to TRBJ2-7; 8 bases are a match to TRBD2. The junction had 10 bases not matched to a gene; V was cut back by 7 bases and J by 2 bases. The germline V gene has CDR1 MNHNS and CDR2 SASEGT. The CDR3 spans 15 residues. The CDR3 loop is CASTPAGGQAYEQYF. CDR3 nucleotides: TGTGCCAGCACGCCGGCGGGAGGTCAGGCCTACGAGCAGTACTTC.

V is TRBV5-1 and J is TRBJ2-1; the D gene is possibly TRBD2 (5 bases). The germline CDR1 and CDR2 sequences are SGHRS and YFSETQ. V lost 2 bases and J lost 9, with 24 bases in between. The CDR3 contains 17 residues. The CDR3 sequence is CASSFGLRASPQIEQFF. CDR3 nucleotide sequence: TGCGCCAGCAGCTTCGGACTTCGGGCTAGTCCGCAAATTGAGCAGTTCTTC. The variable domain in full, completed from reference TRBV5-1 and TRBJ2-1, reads KAGVTQTPRYLIKTRGQQVTLSCSPISGHRSVSWYQQTPGQGLQFLFEYFSETQRNKGNFPGRFSGRQFSNSRSEMNVSTLELGDSALYLCASSFGLRASPQIEQFFGPGTRLTVL.

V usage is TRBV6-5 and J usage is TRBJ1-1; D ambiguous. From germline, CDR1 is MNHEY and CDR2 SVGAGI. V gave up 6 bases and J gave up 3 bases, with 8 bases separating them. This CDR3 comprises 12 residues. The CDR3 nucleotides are TGTGCCAGCAGCCGGGCGGACACTGAAGCTTTCTTT. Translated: CASSRADTEAFF.

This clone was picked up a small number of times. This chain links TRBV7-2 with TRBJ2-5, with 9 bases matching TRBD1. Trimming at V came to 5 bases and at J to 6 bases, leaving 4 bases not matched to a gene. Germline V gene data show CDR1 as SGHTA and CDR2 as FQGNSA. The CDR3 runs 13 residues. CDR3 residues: CASSRDREKTQYF. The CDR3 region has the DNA TGTGCCAGCAGCCGGGACAGGGAAAAGACCCAGTACTTC.

For the CDR3, the DNA is TGTGCCAGTGGTACCGGGACAGCGAACACTGAAGCTTTCTTT. The encoded protein is CASGTGTANTEAFF. The V call is TRBV19, the J call TRBJ1-1, with 7 positions matching TRBD1. The germline CDR1 and CDR2 sequences are LNHDA and SQIVND (reference sequence). J was trimmed by 1 base and V by 8 bases; bases with no gene match: 7. The CDR3 loop spans 14 amino acids.

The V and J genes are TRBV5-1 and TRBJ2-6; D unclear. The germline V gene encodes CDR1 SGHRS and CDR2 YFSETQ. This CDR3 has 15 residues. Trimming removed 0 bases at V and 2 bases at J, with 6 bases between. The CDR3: CASSLVGAGANVLTF. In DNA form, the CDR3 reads TGCGCCAGCAGCTTGGTTGGGGCTGGGGCCAACGTCCTGACTTTC. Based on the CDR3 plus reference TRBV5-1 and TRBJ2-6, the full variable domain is KAGVTQTPRYLIKTRGQQVTLSCSPISGHRSVSWYQQTPGQGLQFLFEYFSETQRNKGNFPGRFSGRQFSNSRSEMNVSTLELGDSALYLCASSLVGAGANVLTFGAGSRLTVL.

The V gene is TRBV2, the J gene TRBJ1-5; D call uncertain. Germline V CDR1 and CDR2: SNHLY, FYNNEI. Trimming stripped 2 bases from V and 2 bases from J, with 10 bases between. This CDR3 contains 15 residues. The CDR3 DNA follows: TGTGCCAGCAGTGAAAGTTCAGGAGGCAATCAGCCCCAGCATTTT. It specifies CASSESSGGNQPQHF.

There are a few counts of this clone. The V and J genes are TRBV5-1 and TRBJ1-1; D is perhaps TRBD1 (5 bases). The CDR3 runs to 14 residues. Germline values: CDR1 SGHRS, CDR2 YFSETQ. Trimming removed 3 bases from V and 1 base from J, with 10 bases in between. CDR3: CASSSSGGNTEAFF. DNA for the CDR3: TGCGCCAGCAGCTCTTCGGGGGGGAACACTGAAGCTTTCTTT.

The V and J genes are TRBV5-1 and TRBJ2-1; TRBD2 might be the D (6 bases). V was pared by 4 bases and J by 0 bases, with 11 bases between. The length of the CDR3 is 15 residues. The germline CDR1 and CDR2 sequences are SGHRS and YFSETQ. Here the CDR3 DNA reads TGCGCCAGCAGCCCGGCTAGCGTCTCCTACAATGAGCAGTTCTTC. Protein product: CASSPASVSYNEQFF.

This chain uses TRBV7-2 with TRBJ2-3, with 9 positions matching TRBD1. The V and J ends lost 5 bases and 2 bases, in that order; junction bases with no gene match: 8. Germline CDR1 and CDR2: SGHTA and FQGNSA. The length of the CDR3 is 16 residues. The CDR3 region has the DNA TGTGCCAGCAGCCCCCGAGGACAGGGGATCACAGATACGCAGTATTTT. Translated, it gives CASSPRGQGITDTQYF.

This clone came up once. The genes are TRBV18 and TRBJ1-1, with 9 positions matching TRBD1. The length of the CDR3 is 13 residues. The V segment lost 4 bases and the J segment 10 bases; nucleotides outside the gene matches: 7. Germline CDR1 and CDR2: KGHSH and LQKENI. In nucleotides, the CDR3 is TGTGCCAGCTCACTGGGACAGGGCTCGGTAGCTTTCTTT. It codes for CASSLGQGSVAFF.

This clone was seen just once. The CDR3 DNA reads TGTGCCAGCAGCCCGGGACAGGGCCGCCACGAGCAGTACTTC. Amino acids: CASSPGQGRHEQYF. The chain recombines TRBV5-4 with TRBJ2-7, with 9 bases fitting TRBD1. Germline V gene data show CDR1 as SGHNT and CDR2 as YYREEE (reference sequence). The CDR3 spans 14 residues. Trimming at V came to 4 bases and at J to 5 bases, leaving 7 bases not matched to a gene.

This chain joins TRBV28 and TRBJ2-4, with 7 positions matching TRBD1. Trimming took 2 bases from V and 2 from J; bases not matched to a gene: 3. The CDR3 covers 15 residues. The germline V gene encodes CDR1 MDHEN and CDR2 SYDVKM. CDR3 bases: TGTGCCAGCAGTTTAGAGGGGGCGACCAAAAACATTCAGTACTTC. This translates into CASSLEGATKNIQYF.

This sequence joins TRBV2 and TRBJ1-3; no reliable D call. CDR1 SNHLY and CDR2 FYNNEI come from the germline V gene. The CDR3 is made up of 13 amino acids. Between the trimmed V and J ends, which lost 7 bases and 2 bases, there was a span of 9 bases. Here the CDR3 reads CASKGGAGNTIYF. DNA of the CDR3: TGTGCCAGCAAGGGCGGGGCTGGAAACACCATATATTTT.

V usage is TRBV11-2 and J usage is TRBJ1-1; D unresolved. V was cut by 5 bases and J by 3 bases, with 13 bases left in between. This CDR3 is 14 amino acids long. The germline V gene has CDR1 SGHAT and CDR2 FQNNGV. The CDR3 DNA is TGTGCCAGCAGCCCACCAGTGACGCACACTGAAGCTTTCTTT. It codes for CASSPPVTHTEAFF.

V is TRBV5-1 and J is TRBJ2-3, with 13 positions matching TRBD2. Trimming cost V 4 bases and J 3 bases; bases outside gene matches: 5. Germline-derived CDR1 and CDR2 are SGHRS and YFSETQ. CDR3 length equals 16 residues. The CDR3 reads CASSRGTSGVTDTQYF. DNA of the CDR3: TGCGCCAGCAGCAGAGGGACTAGCGGGGTTACAGATACGCAGTATTTT.

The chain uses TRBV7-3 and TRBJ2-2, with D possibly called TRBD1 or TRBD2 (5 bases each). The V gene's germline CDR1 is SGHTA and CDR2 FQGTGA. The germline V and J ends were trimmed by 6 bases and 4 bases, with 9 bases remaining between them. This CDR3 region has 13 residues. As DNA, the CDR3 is TGTGCCAGCAGGAAGGGACCCACCGGGGAGCTGTTTTTT. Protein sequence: CASRKGPTGELFF.

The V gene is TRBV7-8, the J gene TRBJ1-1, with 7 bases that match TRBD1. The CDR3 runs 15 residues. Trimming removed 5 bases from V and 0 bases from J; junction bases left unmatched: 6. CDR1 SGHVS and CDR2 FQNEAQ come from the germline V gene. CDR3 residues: CASSRQGNMNTEAFF. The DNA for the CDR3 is TGTGCCAGCAGCCGACAGGGAAATATGAACACTGAAGCTTTCTTT.

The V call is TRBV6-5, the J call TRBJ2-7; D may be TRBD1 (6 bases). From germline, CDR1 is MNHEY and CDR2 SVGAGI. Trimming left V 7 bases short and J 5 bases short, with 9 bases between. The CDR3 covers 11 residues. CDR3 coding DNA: TGTGCCAGCACCGACAGGCACGAGCAGTACTTC. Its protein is CASTDRHEQYF.

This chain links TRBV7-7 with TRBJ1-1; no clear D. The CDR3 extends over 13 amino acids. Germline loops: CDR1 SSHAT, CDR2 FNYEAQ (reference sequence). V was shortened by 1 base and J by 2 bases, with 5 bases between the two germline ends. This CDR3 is CASSLEANTEAFF. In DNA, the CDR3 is TGTGCCAGCAGCTTAGAGGCAAACACTGAAGCTTTCTTT.

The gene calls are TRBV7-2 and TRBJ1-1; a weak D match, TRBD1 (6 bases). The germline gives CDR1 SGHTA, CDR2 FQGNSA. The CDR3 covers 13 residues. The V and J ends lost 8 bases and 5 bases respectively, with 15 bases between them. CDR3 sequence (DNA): TGTGCCAGCGGGGGACAAGAGAAGACTGAAGCTTTCTTT. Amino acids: CASGGQEKTEAFF.